This is a list of T cell receptor beta chains from one sample in a study of Ad26.COV2.S vaccination and SARS-CoV-2 variants. TCRdb keeps only in-frame clones here, not all; method: immunoSEQ multiplex PCR. In the table there are 350,000 to 500,000 clones, 75% to 90% of which are singletons. This material consisted of peripheral blood, taken in a trial of Ad26.COV2.S vaccine versus placebo. These receptors originate from a person aged 18-65 years who received the Ad26.COV2.S COVID-19 vaccine or a placebo. CDR3s include the opening cysteine and the closing phenylalanine or tryptophan. Each record gives: J gene, D gene, clone size, V gene, CDR3 protein, CDR3 DNA. D genes are given only for firm matches. Clone size appears in some rows only: once, few, many, or a class for an expanded clone.

J gene: TRBJ1-2
D gene: -
clone size: -
V gene: TRBV24-1
CDR3 protein: CATRPGGGYGYTF
CDR3 DNA: TGTGCCACCCGCCCCGGGGGCGGCTATGGCTACACCTTC

J gene: TRBJ2-2
D gene: -
clone size: -
V gene: TRBV28
CDR3 protein: CASSLPPSSDLTGELFF
CDR3 DNA: TGTGCCAGCAGTTTACCCCCTTCTAGCGATCTCACCGGGGAGCTGTTTTTT

J gene: TRBJ2-3
D gene: -
clone size: few
V gene: TRBV5-1
CDR3 protein: CASSLVSLTDTQYF
CDR3 DNA: TGCGCCAGCAGCTTGGTCAGTCTCACAGATACGCAGTATTTT

J gene: TRBJ2-5
D gene: -
clone size: few
V gene: TRBV5-1
CDR3 protein: CASSPRLQETQYF
CDR3 DNA: TGCGCCAGCAGCCCTAGACTCCAAGAGACCCAGTACTTC

J gene: TRBJ1-2
D gene: -
clone size: few
V gene: TRBV3-1/TRBV3-2
CDR3 protein: CASSRGQTLSNYGYTF
CDR3 DNA: TGTGCCAGCAGCCGAGGACAAACCCTATCTAACTATGGCTACACCTTC

J gene: TRBJ1-5
D gene: -
clone size: once
V gene: TRBV25-1
CDR3 protein: CASSSHVSNQPQHF
CDR3 DNA: TGTGCCAGCAGCTCCCATGTTAGCAATCAGCCCCAGCATTTT

J gene: TRBJ1-1
D gene: TRBD1
clone size: -
V gene: TRBV2
CDR3 protein: CASTPWTGSLTEAFF
CDR3 DNA: TGTGCCAGCACCCCATGGACAGGGTCTCTTACTGAAGCTTTCTTT

J gene: TRBJ1-3
D gene: -
clone size: -
V gene: TRBV30
CDR3 protein: CAWALGNTIYF
CDR3 DNA: TGTGCCTGGGCGCTAGGAAACACCATATATTTT

J gene: TRBJ2-3
D gene: TRBD2
clone size: -
V gene: TRBV5-4
CDR3 protein: CASSGGGGSTDTQYF
CDR3 DNA: TGTGCCAGCAGCGGCGGGGGGGGTAGCACAGATACGCAGTATTTT

J gene: TRBJ1-3
D gene: -
clone size: -
V gene: TRBV4-3
CDR3 protein: CASSQAMGSVGNTIYF
CDR3 DNA: TGCGCCAGCAGCCAAGCCATGGGTTCCGTTGGAAACACCATATATTTT

J gene: TRBJ1-6
D gene: -
clone size: -
V gene: TRBV19
CDR3 protein: CACSGSAGFNSPLHF
CDR3 DNA: TGTGCCTGTTCTGGGTCGGCTGGATTCAATTCACCCCTCCACTTT

J gene: TRBJ1-5
D gene: -
clone size: -
V gene: TRBV30
CDR3 protein: CAWSVWQTDQPQHF
CDR3 DNA: TGTGCCTGGAGTGTATGGCAGACCGATCAGCCCCAGCATTTT

J gene: TRBJ2-2
D gene: -
clone size: -
V gene: TRBV6-5
CDR3 protein: CASRETRTGELFF
CDR3 DNA: TGTGCCAGCAGGGAGACAAGGACCGGGGAGCTGTTTTTT

J gene: TRBJ1-5
D gene: TRBD1
clone size: -
V gene: TRBV6-6
CDR3 protein: CASSLPGQGIWNQPQHF
CDR3 DNA: TGTGCCAGCAGTCTCCCTGGACAGGGCATATGGAATCAGCCCCAGCATTTT

J gene: TRBJ2-1
D gene: TRBD2
clone size: -
V gene: TRBV5-1
CDR3 protein: CASSSGTSGGPPNEQFF
CDR3 DNA: TGCGCCAGCAGCTCCGGGACTAGCGGGGGGCCTCCCAATGAGCAGTTCTTC

J gene: TRBJ2-3
D gene: -
clone size: -
V gene: TRBV5-4
CDR3 protein: CASSFGFSGDTQYF
CDR3 DNA: TGTGCCAGCAGCTTCGGCTTCTCGGGCGATACGCAGTATTTT

J gene: TRBJ2-5
D gene: -
clone size: -
V gene: TRBV5-1
CDR3 protein: CASSSGGRGIGTQYF
CDR3 DNA: TGCGCCAGCAGCTCCGGAGGGAGGGGGATTGGGACCCAGTACTTC

J gene: TRBJ1-5
D gene: -
clone size: once
V gene: TRBV6-2/TRBV6-3
CDR3 protein: CASSYDPGHLNQPQHF
CDR3 DNA: TGTGCCAGCAGTTATGACCCCGGACACCTGAATCAGCCCCAGCATTTT

J gene: TRBJ1-5
D gene: -
clone size: -
V gene: TRBV19
CDR3 protein: CASSIKDQPQHF
CDR3 DNA: TGTGCCAGTAGTATAAAGGATCAGCCCCAGCATTTT

J gene: TRBJ2-1
D gene: -
clone size: -
V gene: TRBV4-1
CDR3 protein: CASRLEIGYNEQFF
CDR3 DNA: TGCGCCAGCAGGCTAGAAATAGGCTACAATGAGCAGTTCTTC

J gene: TRBJ1-2
D gene: TRBD1
clone size: -
V gene: TRBV16
CDR3 protein: CASSQGTDGYTF
CDR3 DNA: TGTGCCAGCAGTCAAGGGACAGACGGCTACACCTTC

J gene: TRBJ2-7
D gene: -
clone size: -
V gene: TRBV6-5
CDR3 protein: CASRRTVSYEQYF
CDR3 DNA: TGTGCCAGCAGGAGGACAGTCTCCTACGAGCAGTACTTC

J gene: TRBJ2-1
D gene: TRBD2
clone size: -
V gene: TRBV7-3
CDR3 protein: CASSPSGSPYNEQFF
CDR3 DNA: TGTGCCAGCAGCCCTAGCGGCTCCCCCTACAATGAGCAGTTCTTC

J gene: TRBJ1-5
D gene: TRBD1
clone size: -
V gene: TRBV29-1
CDR3 protein: CSVQDRVHQPQHF
CDR3 DNA: TGCAGCGTTCAGGACAGGGTACATCAGCCCCAGCATTTT

J gene: TRBJ2-3
D gene: TRBD2
clone size: -
V gene: TRBV11-3
CDR3 protein: CASSLTPLREVDTQYF
CDR3 DNA: TGTGCCAGCAGCTTAACCCCCCTGCGGGAGGTAGATACGCAGTATTTT

J gene: TRBJ1-4
D gene: -
clone size: -
V gene: TRBV27
CDR3 protein: CASSTRTEWNEKLFF
CDR3 DNA: TGTGCCAGCAGTACACGGACAGAGTGGAATGAAAAACTGTTTTTT

J gene: TRBJ2-1
D gene: TRBD2
clone size: -
V gene: TRBV27
CDR3 protein: CASNLAGGLAGYNEQFF
CDR3 DNA: TGTGCCAGCAACTTAGCGGGAGGGCTTGCCGGATACAATGAGCAGTTCTTC

J gene: TRBJ2-5
D gene: TRBD2
clone size: -
V gene: TRBV28
CDR3 protein: CASSSTGTTGTQYF
CDR3 DNA: TGTGCCAGCAGTTCCACTGGGACTACGGGGACCCAGTACTTC

J gene: TRBJ2-7
D gene: -
clone size: -
V gene: TRBV5-5
CDR3 protein: CASSWGGRLSYEQYF
CDR3 DNA: TGTGCCAGCAGCTGGGGTGGGCGGTTATCCTACGAGCAGTACTTC

J gene: TRBJ2-1
D gene: -
clone size: -
V gene: TRBV20-1
CDR3 protein: CSARSFGGQFF
CDR3 DNA: TGCAGTGCTCGATCTTTTGGGGGGCAGTTCTTC

J gene: TRBJ1-4
D gene: -
clone size: -
V gene: TRBV5-1
CDR3 protein: CASSLVLSATNEKLFF
CDR3 DNA: TGCGCCAGCAGCTTGGTTCTCAGTGCAACTAATGAAAAACTGTTTTTT

J gene: TRBJ2-1
D gene: TRBD2
clone size: -
V gene: TRBV5-5
CDR3 protein: CASSPRTSGVVEQFF
CDR3 DNA: TGTGCCAGCAGCCCACGGACTAGCGGGGTCGTGGAGCAGTTCTTC

J gene: TRBJ2-2
D gene: -
clone size: -
V gene: TRBV6-5
CDR3 protein: CASTRGLDTGELFF
CDR3 DNA: TGTGCCAGCACGCGGGGGCTGGACACCGGGGAGCTGTTTTTT

J gene: TRBJ2-2
D gene: -
clone size: -
V gene: TRBV2
CDR3 protein: CASSQNRRTGELFF
CDR3 DNA: TGTGCCAGCAGTCAAAACAGACGGACCGGGGAGCTGTTTTTT

J gene: TRBJ1-3
D gene: -
clone size: -
V gene: TRBV2
CDR3 protein: CASSYPGLSGNTIYF
CDR3 DNA: TGTGCCAGCAGCTATCCGGGACTCTCTGGAAACACCATATATTTT

J gene: TRBJ2-3
D gene: -
clone size: -
V gene: TRBV1
CDR3 protein: CTSSQMGQGRPTDTQYF
CDR3 DNA: TGCACCAGCAGCCAGATGGGGCAGGGGCGCCCCACAGATACGCAGTATTTT

J gene: TRBJ1-1
D gene: -
clone size: -
V gene: TRBV5-1
CDR3 protein: CASSLRTTGGGRNTEAFF
CDR3 DNA: TGCGCCAGCAGCTTGAGAACGACAGGAGGGGGACGGAACACTGAAGCTTTCTTT

J gene: TRBJ1-3
D gene: -
clone size: -
V gene: TRBV4-1
CDR3 protein: CASSQEGEAGYTGNTIYF
CDR3 DNA: TGCGCCAGCAGCCAAGAAGGGGAAGCGGGCTACACTGGAAACACCATATATTTT

J gene: TRBJ1-6
D gene: TRBD1
clone size: -
V gene: TRBV7-2
CDR3 protein: CASSTQQGNNSPLHF
CDR3 DNA: TGTGCCAGCAGCACTCAACAGGGGAATAATTCACCCCTCCACTTT

J gene: TRBJ1-2
D gene: TRBD1
clone size: -
V gene: TRBV6-2/TRBV6-3
CDR3 protein: CASSWQGDYGYTF
CDR3 DNA: TGTGCCAGCAGTTGGCAGGGGGACTATGGCTACACCTTC

J gene: TRBJ2-1
D gene: -
clone size: -
V gene: TRBV7-2
CDR3 protein: CASRPYPGIEHEQFF
CDR3 DNA: TGTGCCAGCAGGCCATACCCCGGGATTGAGCATGAGCAGTTCTTC

J gene: TRBJ1-1
D gene: -
clone size: -
V gene: TRBV12-3/TRBV12-4
CDR3 protein: CASSFRAYTEAFF
CDR3 DNA: TGTGCCAGCAGTTTCCGGGCTTACACTGAAGCTTTCTTT

J gene: TRBJ1-2
D gene: TRBD1
clone size: -
V gene: TRBV11-2
CDR3 protein: CASSARVGQGVSGYTF
CDR3 DNA: TGTGCCAGCAGCGCCCGCGTGGGACAGGGTGTTAGTGGCTACACCTTC

J gene: TRBJ1-6
D gene: TRBD1
clone size: -
V gene: TRBV23-1
CDR3 protein: CATDPDRECDNSPLHF
CDR3 DNA: TGCGCCACCGACCCCGACAGGGAATGCGATAATTCACCCCTCCACTTT

J gene: TRBJ2-1
D gene: TRBD1
clone size: -
V gene: TRBV19
CDR3 protein: CASSIIGTANEQFF
CDR3 DNA: TGTGCCAGTAGCATAATCGGGACAGCAAATGAGCAGTTCTTC